This TCR beta chain was captured by sequencing in a study of a mutant IDH1 vaccine in newly diagnosed glioma. Study in general: Treated individuals were about 62% male and roughly 40% female, averaging roughly 44 years of age. Earlier treatment was radiotherapy, temozolomide, or both, with most getting both.

General study findings and limits: Changes in top peripheral clonotypes did not appear linked to pseudoprogression.

The method was immunoSEQ multiplex PCR; TCRdb's version includes in-frame clones alone and lacks a portion of them. Of 65,000 to 70,000 clones listed, over 70% are singletons. With regard to this clone: Its cognate antigen is unknown.

Time point reported: baseline, week 1 (first vaccination visit). Treatment defined: pre-vaccination baseline after standard-of-care therapy. CDR1 SGHTS and CDR2 YDEGEE come from the germline V gene. V shed 0 bases and J shed 5 bases, with 12 bases lying between them. The CDR3 loop spans 15 amino acids. This receptor was taken from a young woman with glioma. Some clones in this sample may be carry-over from other donors' samples. The chain has TRBV5-8 and TRBJ1-5; TRBD1 might be the D (6 bases). The material was peripheral blood mononuclear cells (PBMCs), obtained from a glioma patient treated with radiotherapy, temozolomide or both. The CDR3 loop is CASSLGRGTYQPQHF. Here the CDR3 DNA reads TGTGCCAGCAGCTTGGGCAGGGGTACTTATCAGCCCCAGCATTTT.